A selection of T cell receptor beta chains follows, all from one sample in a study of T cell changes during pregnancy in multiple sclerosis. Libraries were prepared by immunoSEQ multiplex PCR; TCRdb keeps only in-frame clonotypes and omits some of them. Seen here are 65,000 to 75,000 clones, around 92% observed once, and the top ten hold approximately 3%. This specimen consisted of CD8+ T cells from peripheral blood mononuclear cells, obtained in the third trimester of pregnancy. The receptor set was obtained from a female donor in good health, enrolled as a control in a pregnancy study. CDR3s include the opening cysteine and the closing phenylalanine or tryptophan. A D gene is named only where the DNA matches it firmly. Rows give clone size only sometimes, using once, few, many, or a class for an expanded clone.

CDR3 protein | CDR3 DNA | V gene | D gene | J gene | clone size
CASSKSYGAGYEQYF | TGTGCCAGCTCCAAAAGTTACGGGGCGGGGTACGAGCAGTACTTC | TRBV2 | NA | TRBJ2-7 | NA
CASSQETAMNTEAFF | TGCGCCAGCAGCCAAGAGACAGCCATGAACACTGAAGCTTTCTTT | TRBV4-1 | NA | TRBJ1-1 | medium-sized
CAWSTGVGTGELFF | TGTGCCTGGAGTACAGGGGTGGGGACCGGGGAGCTGTTTTTT | TRBV30 | TRBD1 | TRBJ2-2 | NA
CASSTARGYGTNNEQFF | TGTGCCAGCAGCACCGCCCGGGGTTACGGGACTAACAATGAGCAGTTCTTC | TRBV7-9 | TRBD2 | TRBJ2-1 | NA
CASGLVLGTGADRSYNSPLHF | TGTGCTAGTGGTTTGGTACTGGGGACAGGGGCCGATCGATCCTATAATTCACCCCTCCACTTT | TRBV12-5 | TRBD1 | TRBJ1-6 | NA
CASSLKQGRPEAFF | TGTGCCAGCAGCCTAAAGCAGGGCCGCCCTGAAGCTTTCTTT | TRBV5-4 | NA | TRBJ1-1 | NA
CASSPWSRRVGYTF | TGTGCCAGCAGCCCATGGAGCCGACGGGTTGGCTACACCTTC | TRBV5-6 | NA | TRBJ1-2 | NA
CASAGLEDTGELFF | TGTGCCAGCGCGGGACTAGAAGACACCGGGGAGCTGTTTTTT | TRBV25-1 | TRBD2 | TRBJ2-2 | once
CASSPTSTGELFF | TGTGCCAGCAGCCCTACTAGCACCGGGGAGCTGTTTTTT | TRBV6-4 | NA | TRBJ2-2 | NA
CASSPTLVYEQYF | TGTGCCAGCAGCCCCACACTAGTTTACGAGCAGTACTTC | TRBV7-9 | NA | TRBJ2-7 | NA
CASSQDSLIGTGNTGELFF | TGCGCCAGCAGCCAAGATAGCCTGATAGGGACAGGGAACACCGGGGAGCTGTTTTTT | TRBV4-3 | TRBD1 | TRBJ2-2 | NA
CASSLRGLDTEAFF | TGTGCCAGCAGTCTTAGGGGGCTGGACACTGAAGCTTTCTTT | TRBV27 | TRBD1 | TRBJ1-1 | NA
CASRDRKGSYEQYF | TGTGCCAGCAGAGACAGGAAAGGCTCCTACGAGCAGTACTTC | TRBV6-5 | NA | TRBJ2-7 | NA
CASRLEAPSNYEQYF | TGTGCCAGCAGACTAGAGGCTCCTAGTAACTACGAGCAGTACTTC | TRBV7-8 | NA | TRBJ2-7 | NA
CASSFDGQGAIGELFF | TGTGCCAGCAGCTTCGACGGACAGGGGGCTATCGGGGAGCTGTTTTTT | TRBV13 | TRBD1 | TRBJ2-2 | NA
CASSQDPYNSPLHF | TGCGCCAGCAGCCAAGATCCTTATAATTCACCCCTCCACTTT | TRBV4-1 | NA | TRBJ1-6 | NA
CASSLSSVQPQHF | TGTGCCAGCAGTTTAAGTTCAGTCCAGCCCCAGCATTTT | TRBV27 | NA | TRBJ1-5 | NA
CASSFPDRENTEAFF | TGTGCCAGCAGCTTTCCCGACAGGGAGAACACTGAAGCTTTCTTT | TRBV5-4 | TRBD1 | TRBJ1-1 | few
CASSLGLAGVRAQYF | TGTGCCAGCAGCTTAGGGCTAGCGGGGGTTAGGGCCCAGTACTTC | TRBV7-8 | TRBD2 | TRBJ2-5 | NA
CASSLDLSNYNSPLHF | TGTGCCAGCAGCTTAGATCTATCCAATTATAATTCGCCCCTCCACTTT | TRBV11-2 | NA | TRBJ1-6 | NA
CASSLMPGDYEQYF | TGCGCCAGCAGCTTGATGCCGGGAGACTACGAGCAGTACTTC | TRBV5-1 | NA | TRBJ2-7 | NA
CASSYRQGYEQYF | TGTGCCAGCAGCTATAGACAGGGGTACGAGCAGTACTTC | TRBV7-9 | TRBD1 | TRBJ2-7 | NA
CSVGGDTAMNTEAFF | TGCAGCGTTGGGGGGGATACAGCCATGAACACTGAAGCTTTCTTT | TRBV29-1 | NA | TRBJ1-1 | NA
CASSVSAASYEQYF | TGTGCCAGCAGCGTAAGCGCTGCATCCTACGAGCAGTACTTC | TRBV9 | NA | TRBJ2-7 | NA
CASSHGDRGTYEQYF | TGTGCCAGCAGCCACGGGGACAGGGGAACCTACGAGCAGTACTTC | TRBV9 | TRBD1 | TRBJ2-7 | NA
CARGAESSYNEQFF | TGTGCCCGCGGGGCGGAGAGCTCCTACAATGAGCAGTTCTTC | TRBV2 | NA | TRBJ2-1 | NA
CASSQIGQGAYEQYF | TGTGCCAGCAGCCAAATAGGACAGGGGGCCTACGAGCAGTACTTC | TRBV4-2 | TRBD1 | TRBJ2-7 | NA
CASRGQDYEQYF | TGTGCCAGCAGGGGACAGGACTACGAGCAGTACTTC | TRBV6-5 | TRBD1 | TRBJ2-7 | NA
CTSSQDQRAGGCVGEQFF | TGCACCAGCAGCCAAGATCAGAGAGCGGGGGGGTGTGTCGGTGAGCAGTTCTTC | TRBV1 | NA | TRBJ2-1 | NA
CASSLRQGYGYTF | TGCGCCAGCAGCTTGAGACAGGGATATGGCTACACCTTC | TRBV5-1 | TRBD1 | TRBJ1-2 | few
CASSLSPGHTYEQYF | TGTGCCAGCAGTTTATCCCCGGGTCACACCTACGAGCAGTACTTC | TRBV27 | NA | TRBJ2-7 | once
CASSLGQGATEAFF | TGTGCCAGCAGTTTGGGACAGGGAGCCACTGAAGCTTTCTTT | TRBV27 | TRBD1 | TRBJ1-1 | NA
CASSQELAGGADTQYF | TGCGCCAGCAGCCAGGAACTAGCGGGGGGCGCAGATACGCAGTATTTT | TRBV4-3 | TRBD2 | TRBJ2-3 | few
CASSVSTRVADTQYF | TGTGCCAGCAGCGTAAGCACCCGGGTGGCAGATACGCAGTATTTT | TRBV9 | NA | TRBJ2-3 | NA
CSVAQGTRYEQYF | TGCAGCGTTGCGCAGGGGACCCGCTACGAGCAGTACTTC | TRBV29-1 | NA | TRBJ2-7 | once
CASSRLAGGPYTGELFF | TGTGCCAGCAGCCGACTAGCGGGGGGGCCGTACACCGGGGAGCTGTTTTTT | TRBV5-4 | TRBD2 | TRBJ2-2 | NA
CASSIALVYEQFF | TGTGCCAGTAGTATAGCACTAGTTTATGAGCAGTTCTTC | TRBV19 | NA | TRBJ2-1 | NA
CASGTGVLYEQYF | TGTGCCAGCGGGACAGGAGTATTATACGAGCAGTACTTC | TRBV6-5 | TRBD1 | TRBJ2-7 | NA
CASSDSAGGPYNEQFF | TGTGCCAGCAGTGACTCGGCGGGGGGACCCTACAATGAGCAGTTCTTC | TRBV6-4 | TRBD2 | TRBJ2-1 | NA
CASSLTGDFPHYYEQYF | TGTGCCAGCAGCCTGACAGGGGATTTCCCCCATTACTACGAGCAGTACTTC | TRBV7-2 | TRBD1 | TRBJ2-7 | NA
CATSRTADSNYGYTF | TGTGCCACCAGCAGGACAGCTGACTCTAACTATGGCTACACCTTC | TRBV15 | NA | TRBJ1-2 | NA
CASSFGTGGTEAFF | TGTGCCAGCAGCTTCGGGACAGGGGGTACTGAAGCTTTCTTT | TRBV5-8 | TRBD1 | TRBJ1-1 | NA
CASSPVSERSPYNEQFF | TGTGCCAGCTCACCGGTGTCCGAGCGGAGCCCCTACAATGAGCAGTTCTTC | TRBV18 | NA | TRBJ2-1 | NA
CASSLGPGDTYEQYF | TGTGCTAGCAGCTTGGGTCCTGGGGACACCTACGAGCAGTACTTC | TRBV7-7 | NA | TRBJ2-7 | NA
CASSTLGQVVDGYTF | TGTGCCAGCAGTACACTGGGACAGGTTGTAGATGGCTACACCTTC | TRBV27 | TRBD1 | TRBJ1-2 | NA